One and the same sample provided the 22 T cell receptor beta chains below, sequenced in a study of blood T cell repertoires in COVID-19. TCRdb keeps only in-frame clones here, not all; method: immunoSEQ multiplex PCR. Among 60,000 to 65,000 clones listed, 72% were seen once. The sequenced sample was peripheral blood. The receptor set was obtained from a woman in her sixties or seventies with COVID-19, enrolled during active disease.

The CDR3 region is CASRRDYRLDTGELFF. The CDR3 DNA reads as TGTGCCAGCAGACGGGACTACCGACTCGACACCGGGGAGCTGTTTTTT. V usage is TRBV7-2 and J usage is TRBJ2-2, with TRBD2 identical over 7 bases. This CDR3 region has 16 residues. The germline V gene has CDR1 SGHTA and CDR2 FQGNSA. The junction had 10 bases not matched to a gene; V was cut back by 6 bases and J by 3 bases.

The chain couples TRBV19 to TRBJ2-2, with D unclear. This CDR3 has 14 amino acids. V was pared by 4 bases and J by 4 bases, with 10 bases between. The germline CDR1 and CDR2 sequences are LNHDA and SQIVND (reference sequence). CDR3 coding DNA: TGTGCCAGTAGTACCGCGGCTCGCACCGGGGAGCTGTTTTTT. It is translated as CASSTAARTGELFF.

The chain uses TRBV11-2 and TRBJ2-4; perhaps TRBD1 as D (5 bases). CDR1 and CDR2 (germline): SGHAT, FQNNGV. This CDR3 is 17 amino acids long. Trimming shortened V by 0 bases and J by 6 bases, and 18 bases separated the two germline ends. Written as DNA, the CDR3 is TGTGCCAGCAGCTTAGATAGTTTGGGGCTTCAAACAAACATTCAGTACTTC. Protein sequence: CASSLDSLGLQTNIQYF.

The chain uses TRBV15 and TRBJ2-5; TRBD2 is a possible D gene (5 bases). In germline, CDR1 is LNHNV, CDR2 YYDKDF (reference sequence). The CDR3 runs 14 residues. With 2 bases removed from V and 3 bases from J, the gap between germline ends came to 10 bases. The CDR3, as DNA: TGTGCCACCAGCAGATCAGCGGTGAAAGAGACCCAGTACTTC. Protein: CATSRSAVKETQYF.

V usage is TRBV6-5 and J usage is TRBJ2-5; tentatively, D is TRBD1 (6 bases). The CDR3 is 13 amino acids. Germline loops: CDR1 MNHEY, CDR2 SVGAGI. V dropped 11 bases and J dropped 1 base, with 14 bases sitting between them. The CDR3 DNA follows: TGTGCCGCCTCCCCGGACAGCCAAGAGACCCAGTACTTC. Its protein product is CAASPDSQETQYF.

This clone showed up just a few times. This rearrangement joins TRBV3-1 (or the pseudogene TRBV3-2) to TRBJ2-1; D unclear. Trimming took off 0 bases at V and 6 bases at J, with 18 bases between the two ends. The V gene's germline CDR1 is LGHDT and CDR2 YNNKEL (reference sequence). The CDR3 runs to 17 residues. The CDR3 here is CASSQDPSLYLSNEQFF. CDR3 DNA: TGTGCCAGCAGCCAAGATCCGAGTCTGTACCTAAGCAATGAGCAGTTCTTC.

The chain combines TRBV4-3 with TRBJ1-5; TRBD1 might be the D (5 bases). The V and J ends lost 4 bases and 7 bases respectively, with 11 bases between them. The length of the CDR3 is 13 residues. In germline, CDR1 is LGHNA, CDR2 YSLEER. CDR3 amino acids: CASSLRVEQPQHF. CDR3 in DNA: TGCGCCAGCAGCCTCAGGGTGGAACAGCCCCAGCATTTT.

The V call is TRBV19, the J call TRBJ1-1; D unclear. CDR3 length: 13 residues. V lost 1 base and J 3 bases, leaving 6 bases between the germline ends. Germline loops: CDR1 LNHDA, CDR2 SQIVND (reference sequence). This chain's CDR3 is CASSIVSDTEAFF. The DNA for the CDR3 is TGTGCCAGTAGTATAGTTTCCGACACTGAAGCTTTCTTT.

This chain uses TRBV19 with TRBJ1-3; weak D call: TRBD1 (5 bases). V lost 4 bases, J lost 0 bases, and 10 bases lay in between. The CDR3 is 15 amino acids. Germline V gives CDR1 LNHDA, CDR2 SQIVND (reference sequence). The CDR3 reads CASSRGLSSGNTIYF. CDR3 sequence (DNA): TGTGCCAGTAGTAGGGGACTCAGCTCTGGAAACACCATATATTTT.

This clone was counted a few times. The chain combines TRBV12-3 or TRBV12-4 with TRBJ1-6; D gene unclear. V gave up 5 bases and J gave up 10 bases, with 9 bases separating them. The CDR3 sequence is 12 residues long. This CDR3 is CASSLVRSPLHF. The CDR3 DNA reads TGTGCCAGCAGTCTAGTGAGGTCACCCCTCCACTTT.

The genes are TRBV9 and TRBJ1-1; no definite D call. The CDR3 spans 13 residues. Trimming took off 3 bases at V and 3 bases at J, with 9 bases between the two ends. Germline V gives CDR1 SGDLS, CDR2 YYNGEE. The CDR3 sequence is CASSEEVYTEAFF. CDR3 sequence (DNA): TGTGCCAGCAGCGAGGAGGTTTACACTGAAGCTTTCTTT. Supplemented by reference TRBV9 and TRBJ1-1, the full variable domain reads DSGVTQTPKHLITATGQRVTLRCSPRSGDLSVYWYQQSLDQGLQFLIQYYNGEERAKGNILERFSAQQFPDLHSELNLSSLELGDSALYFCASSEEVYTEAFFGQGTRLTVV.

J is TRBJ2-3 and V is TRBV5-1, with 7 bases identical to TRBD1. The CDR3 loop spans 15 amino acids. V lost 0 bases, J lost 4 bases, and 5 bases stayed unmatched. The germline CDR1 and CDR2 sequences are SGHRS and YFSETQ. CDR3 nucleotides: TGCGCCAGCAGCTTGGCCCGGCAGGGGGCAGATACGCAGTATTTT. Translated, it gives CASSLARQGADTQYF.

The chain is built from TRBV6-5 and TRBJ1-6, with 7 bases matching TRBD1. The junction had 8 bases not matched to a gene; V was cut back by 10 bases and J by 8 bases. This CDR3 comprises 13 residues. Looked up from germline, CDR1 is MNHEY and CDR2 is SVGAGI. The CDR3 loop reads CATQGVRDSPLHF. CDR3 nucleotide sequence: TGTGCCACCCAGGGGGTACGTGATTCACCCCTCCACTTT.

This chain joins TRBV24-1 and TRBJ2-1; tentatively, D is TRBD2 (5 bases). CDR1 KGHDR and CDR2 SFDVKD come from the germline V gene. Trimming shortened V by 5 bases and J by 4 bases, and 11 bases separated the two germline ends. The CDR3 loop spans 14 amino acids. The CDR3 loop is CATSVEGAYNEQFF. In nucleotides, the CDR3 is TGTGCCACCAGTGTAGAGGGAGCATACAATGAGCAGTTCTTC.

CDR3 sequence: CASIQREIHEQYV. The DNA for the CDR3 is TGCGCCAGCATCCAGCGGGAGATCCACGAGCAGTACGTC. The chain links TRBV10-2 to TRBJ2-7; 8 bases are a match to TRBD2. Unmatched junction bases numbered 7, after V lost 7 bases and J lost 5 bases. CDR3 length: 13 residues. Germline V CDR1 and CDR2: WSHSY, SAAADI.

The CDR3 loop reads CASSTRTGLQAKNIQYF. The CDR3 DNA is TGTGCCAGCAGCACTCGGACAGGGCTCCAAGCCAAAAACATTCAGTACTTC. The V and J genes are TRBV7-2 and TRBJ2-4; 8 positions match TRBD1. The CDR3 loop spans 17 amino acids. Germline V gives CDR1 SGHTA, CDR2 FQGNSA. J was trimmed by 0 bases and V by 5 bases; bases with no gene match: 9.

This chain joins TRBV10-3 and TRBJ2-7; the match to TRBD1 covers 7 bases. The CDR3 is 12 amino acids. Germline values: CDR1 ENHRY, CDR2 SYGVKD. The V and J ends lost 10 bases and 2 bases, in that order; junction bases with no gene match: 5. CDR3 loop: CATRQGPYEQYF. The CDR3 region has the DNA TGTGCCACAAGACAGGGCCCCTACGAGCAGTACTTC.

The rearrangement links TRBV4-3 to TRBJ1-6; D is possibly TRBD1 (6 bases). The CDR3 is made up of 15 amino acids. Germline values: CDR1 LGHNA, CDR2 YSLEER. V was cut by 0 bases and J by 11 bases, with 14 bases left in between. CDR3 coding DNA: TGCGCCAGCAGCCAAGAAGGGGGATTTCGTACACCCCTCCACTTT. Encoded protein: CASSQEGGFRTPLHF.

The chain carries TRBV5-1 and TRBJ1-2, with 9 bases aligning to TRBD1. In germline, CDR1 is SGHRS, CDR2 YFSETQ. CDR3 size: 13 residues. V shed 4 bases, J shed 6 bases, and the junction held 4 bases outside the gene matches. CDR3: CASSKQGADGYTF. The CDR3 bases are TGCGCCAGCAGCAAACAGGGGGCAGATGGCTACACCTTC.

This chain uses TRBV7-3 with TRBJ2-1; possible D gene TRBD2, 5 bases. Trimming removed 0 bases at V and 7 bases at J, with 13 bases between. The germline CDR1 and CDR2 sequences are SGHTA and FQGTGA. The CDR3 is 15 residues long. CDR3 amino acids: CASSLTGNRGNEQFF. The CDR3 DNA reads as TGTGCCAGCAGCTTAACAGGGAATAGAGGGAATGAGCAGTTCTTC.

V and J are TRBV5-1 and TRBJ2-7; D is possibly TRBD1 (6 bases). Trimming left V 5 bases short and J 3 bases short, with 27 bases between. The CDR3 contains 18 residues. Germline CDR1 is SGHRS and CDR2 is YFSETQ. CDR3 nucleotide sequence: TGCGCCAGCAGTCATACAGGGATAGAAAGCTCGTGGGGCTACGAGCAGTACTTC. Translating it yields CASSHTGIESSWGYEQYF.

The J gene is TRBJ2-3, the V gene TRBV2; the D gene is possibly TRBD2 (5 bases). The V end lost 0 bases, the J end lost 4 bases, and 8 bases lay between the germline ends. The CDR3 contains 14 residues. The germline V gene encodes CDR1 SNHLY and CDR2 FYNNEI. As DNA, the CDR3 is TGTGCCAGCAGTGAAGCGGGAGCCCCAGATACGCAGTATTTT. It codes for CASSEAGAPDTQYF.